These T cell receptor beta chains were read from a single sample in a study of blood T cell repertoires in COVID-19. The data were produced by immunoSEQ multiplex PCR, yet TCRdb's version contains in-frame clones alone and is incomplete. Seen here are around 71,000 clones, about 80% observed once, and the top ten hold over 25%. Specimen: peripheral blood. The receptors derive from a man between 65 and 79 years old with acute or convalescent COVID-19. The CDR3 runs from the conserved cysteine through the conserved F or W. A D gene is named only where the DNA matches it firmly.

V gene: TRBV6-5; J gene: TRBJ1-4; D gene: -; CDR3 DNA: TGTGCCAGCAGTCGGTCATCAACTAATGAAAAACTGTTTTTT; CDR3 protein: CASSRSSTNEKLFF
V gene: TRBV5-1; J gene: TRBJ1-4; D gene: -; CDR3 DNA: TGCGCCAGCAGCTTGACGGGTGCAACTAATGAAAAACTGTTTTTT; CDR3 protein: CASSLTGATNEKLFF
V gene: TRBV27; J gene: TRBJ2-7; D gene: TRBD2; CDR3 DNA: TGTGCCAGCAGTTTAAACTCCGGGCTAGCGGGAGTAGACGAGCAGTACTTC; CDR3 protein: CASSLNSGLAGVDEQYF
V gene: TRBV2; J gene: TRBJ1-4; D gene: -; CDR3 DNA: TGTGCCAGCAGCCGATCCCGGGAACCTGCAACTAATGAAAAACTGTTTTTT; CDR3 protein: CASSRSREPATNEKLFF
V gene: TRBV6-1; J gene: TRBJ2-7; D gene: TRBD1; CDR3 DNA: TGTGCCAGCAGTGAGACAGGGAGCTCCTACGAGCAGTACTTC; CDR3 protein: CASSETGSSYEQYF
V gene: TRBV2; J gene: TRBJ2-1; D gene: -; CDR3 DNA: TGTGCCAGCAGTGAAGCGCCCCCCGGTGAGCAGTTCTTC; CDR3 protein: CASSEAPPGEQFF
V gene: TRBV29-1; J gene: TRBJ2-1; D gene: TRBD2; CDR3 DNA: TGCAGCGTTGAAGGACTAGCGGGGCCGAGGTCCTACAATGAGCAGTTCTTC; CDR3 protein: CSVEGLAGPRSYNEQFF
V gene: TRBV29-1; J gene: TRBJ1-1; D gene: TRBD1; CDR3 DNA: TGCAGCGTTGAAGGCGGGACAGTTCCCAGGGGAAGAGCTTTCTTT; CDR3 protein: CSVEGGTVPRGRAFF
V gene: TRBV15; J gene: TRBJ1-6; D gene: -; CDR3 DNA: TGTGCCACCAGAGGGGCGGGGGGGCATAATTCACCCCTCCACTTT; CDR3 protein: CATRGAGGHNSPLHF
V gene: TRBV7-2; J gene: TRBJ2-5; D gene: TRBD2; CDR3 DNA: TGTGCCAGCAGCTTAATCGGCGGGGGAGAGACCCAGTACTTC; CDR3 protein: CASSLIGGGETQYF